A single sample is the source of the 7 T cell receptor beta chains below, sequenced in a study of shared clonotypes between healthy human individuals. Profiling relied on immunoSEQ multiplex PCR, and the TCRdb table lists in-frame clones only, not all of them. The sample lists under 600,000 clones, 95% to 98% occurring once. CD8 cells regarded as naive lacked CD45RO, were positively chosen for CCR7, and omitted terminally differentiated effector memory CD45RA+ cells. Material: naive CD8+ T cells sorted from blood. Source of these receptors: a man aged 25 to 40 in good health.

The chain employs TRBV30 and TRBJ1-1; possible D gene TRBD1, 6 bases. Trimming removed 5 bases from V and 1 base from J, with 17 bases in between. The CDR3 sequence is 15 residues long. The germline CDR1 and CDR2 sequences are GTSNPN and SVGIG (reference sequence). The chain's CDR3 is CAWAATGSRNTEAFF. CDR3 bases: TGTGCCTGGGCTGCCACAGGGTCCCGGAACACTGAAGCTTTCTTT.

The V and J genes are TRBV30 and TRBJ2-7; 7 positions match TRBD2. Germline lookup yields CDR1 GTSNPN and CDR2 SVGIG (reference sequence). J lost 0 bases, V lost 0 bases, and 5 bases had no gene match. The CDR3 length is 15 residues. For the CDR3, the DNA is TGTGCCTGGAGTGTAGGCGGGAGCGGCTCCTACGAGCAGTACTTC. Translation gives CAWSVGGSGSYEQYF.

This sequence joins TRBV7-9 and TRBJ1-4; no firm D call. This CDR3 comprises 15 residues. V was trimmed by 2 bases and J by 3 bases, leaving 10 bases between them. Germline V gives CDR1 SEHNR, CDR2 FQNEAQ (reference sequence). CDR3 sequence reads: CASSLYKGSNEKLFF. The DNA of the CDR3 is TGTGCCAGCAGCTTATATAAGGGTTCTAATGAAAAACTGTTTTTT.

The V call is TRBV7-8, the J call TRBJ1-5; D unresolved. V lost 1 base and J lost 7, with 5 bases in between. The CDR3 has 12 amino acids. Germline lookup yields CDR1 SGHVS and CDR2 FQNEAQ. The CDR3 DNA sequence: TGTGCCAGCAGCTTAGTGGACCAGCCCCAGCATTTT. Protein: CASSLVDQPQHF.

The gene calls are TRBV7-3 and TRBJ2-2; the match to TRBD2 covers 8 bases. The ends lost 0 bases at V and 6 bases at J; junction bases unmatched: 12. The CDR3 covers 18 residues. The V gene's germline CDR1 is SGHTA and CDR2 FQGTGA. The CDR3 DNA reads TGTGCCAGCAGCTTAACCTCTTTCGTTACGGGAGGGGCCGGGGAGCTGTTTTTT. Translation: CASSLTSFVTGGAGELFF.

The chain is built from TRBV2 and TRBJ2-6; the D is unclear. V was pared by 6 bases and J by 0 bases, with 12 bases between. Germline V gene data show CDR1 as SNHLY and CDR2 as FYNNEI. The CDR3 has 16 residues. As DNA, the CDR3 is TGTGCCAGCAGGTGGGGTATTAGCTCTGGGGCCAACGTCCTGACTTTC. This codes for CASRWGISSGANVLTF.

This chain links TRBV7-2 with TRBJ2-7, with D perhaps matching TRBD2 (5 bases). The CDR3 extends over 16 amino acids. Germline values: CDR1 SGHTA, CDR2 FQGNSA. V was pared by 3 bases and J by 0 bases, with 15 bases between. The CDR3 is CASSFPRARSSYEQYF. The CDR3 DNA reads TGTGCCAGCAGCTTCCCGCGGGCCAGGAGCTCCTACGAGCAGTACTTC.